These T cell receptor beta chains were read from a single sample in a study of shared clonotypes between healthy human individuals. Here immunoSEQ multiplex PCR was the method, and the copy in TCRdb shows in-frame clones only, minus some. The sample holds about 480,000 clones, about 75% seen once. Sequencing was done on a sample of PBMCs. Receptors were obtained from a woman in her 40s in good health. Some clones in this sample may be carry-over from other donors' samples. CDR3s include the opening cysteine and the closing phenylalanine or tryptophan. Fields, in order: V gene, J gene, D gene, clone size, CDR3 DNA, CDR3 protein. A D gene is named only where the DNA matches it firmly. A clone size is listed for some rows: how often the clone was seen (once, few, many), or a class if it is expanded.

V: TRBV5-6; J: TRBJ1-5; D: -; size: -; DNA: TGTGCCAGCAGCTTGCGACAGGCCATTAGCAATCAGTCCCAGCATTTT; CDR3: CASSLRQAISNQSQHF
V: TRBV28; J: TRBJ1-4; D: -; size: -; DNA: TGTGCCAGCAGCTCCGGGGGGTTGAGTGAAAAACTGTTTTTT; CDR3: CASSSGGLSEKLFF
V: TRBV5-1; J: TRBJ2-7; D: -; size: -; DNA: TGCGCCAGCAGCGACGACAGCTCCACCTACGAGCAGTACTTC; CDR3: CASSDDSSTYEQYF
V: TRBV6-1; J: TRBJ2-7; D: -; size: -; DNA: TGTGCCAGCAGTGATTTGGGGAATACTTACTACGAGCAGTACTTC; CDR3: CASSDLGNTYYEQYF
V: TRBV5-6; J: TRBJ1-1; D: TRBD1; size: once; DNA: TGTGCCAGCAGCTCTGCCAGGACAGGGGGCACTGAAGCTTTCTTT; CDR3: CASSSARTGGTEAFF
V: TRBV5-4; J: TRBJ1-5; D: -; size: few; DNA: TGTGCCAGCAGCTTGAATAGCAATCAGCCCCAGCATTTT; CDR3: CASSLNSNQPQHF
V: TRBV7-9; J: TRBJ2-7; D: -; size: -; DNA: TGTGCCAGCAGCTACCGGGACAACTACGAGCAGTACTTC; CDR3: CASSYRDNYEQYF
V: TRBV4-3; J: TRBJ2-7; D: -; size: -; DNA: TGCGCCAGCAGCCAATTGGCTCTAGGTCGCCACGAGCAGTACTTC; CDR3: CASSQLALGRHEQYF
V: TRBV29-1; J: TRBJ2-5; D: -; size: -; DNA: TGCAGCGTTGGCCTGCTTGCTCAGACCCAGTACTTC; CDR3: CSVGLLAQTQYF
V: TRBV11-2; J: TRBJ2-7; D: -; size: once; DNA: TGTGCCAGCAGCCCGACCCGTTGGACCGAGCAGTACTTC; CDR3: CASSPTRWTEQYF
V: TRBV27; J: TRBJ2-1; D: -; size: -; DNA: TGTGCCAGCAGTCCCCCGACTAGGCCGTACAATGAGCAGTTCTTC; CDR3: CASSPPTRPYNEQFF
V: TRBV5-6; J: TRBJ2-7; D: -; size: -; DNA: TGTGCCAGCAGCTTGAGCTCCTACGAGCAGTACTTC; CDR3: CASSLSSYEQYF
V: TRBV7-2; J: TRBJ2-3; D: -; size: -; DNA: TGTGCCAGCAGCTTAGCGGGCCAGGGCACAGATACGCAGTATTTT; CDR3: CASSLAGQGTDTQYF
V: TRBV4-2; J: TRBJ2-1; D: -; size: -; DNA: TGTGCCAGCAGCCAAGGCCGGGAGTCCTGGGGTGAGCAGTTCTTC; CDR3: CASSQGRESWGEQFF
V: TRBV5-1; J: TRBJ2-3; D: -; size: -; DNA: TGCGCCAGCAGCTTGAGGGAGTCGAATACGCAGTATTTT; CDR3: CASSLRESNTQYF
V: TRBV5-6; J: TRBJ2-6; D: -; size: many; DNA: TGTGCCAGCAGCTATGGGCCCTCTGGGGCCAACGTCCTGACTTTC; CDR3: CASSYGPSGANVLTF
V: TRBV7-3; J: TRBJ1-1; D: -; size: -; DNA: TGTGCCAGCAGCTTAAACACAAACACTGAAGCTTTCTTT; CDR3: CASSLNTNTEAFF
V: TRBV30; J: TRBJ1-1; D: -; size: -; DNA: TGTGCCTGGAGTGTAGGGGGGGGCTCTGAAGCTTTCTTT; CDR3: CAWSVGGGSEAFF
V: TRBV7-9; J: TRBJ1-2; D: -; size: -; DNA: TGTGCCAGCAGCAGGTGTGCATACCATGGAACCTATGGCTACACCTTC; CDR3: CASSRCAYHGTYGYTF
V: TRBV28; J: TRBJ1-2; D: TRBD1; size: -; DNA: TGTGCCAGCACTAGGGCAGGGGGCGAGGGTTATGGCTACACCTTC; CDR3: CASTRAGGEGYGYTF
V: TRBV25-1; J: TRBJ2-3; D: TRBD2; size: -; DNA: TGTGCCAGCAGTACTAGCGTATACACAGATACGCAGTATTTT; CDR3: CASSTSVYTDTQYF
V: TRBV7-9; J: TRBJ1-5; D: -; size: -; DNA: TGTGCCAGCAGCTTACAGAATCAGCCCCAGCATTTT; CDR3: CASSLQNQPQHF
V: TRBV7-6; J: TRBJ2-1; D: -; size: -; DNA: TGTGCCAGCAGCTTACGAGCGGGCTCCTACAATGAGCAGTTCTTC; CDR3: CASSLRAGSYNEQFF
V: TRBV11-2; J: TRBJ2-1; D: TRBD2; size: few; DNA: TGTGCCAGCAGCTCCCCTCTAGCGGATCCCTACAATGAGCAGTTCTTC; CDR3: CASSSPLADPYNEQFF
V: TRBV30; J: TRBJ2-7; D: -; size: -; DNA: TGTGCCTGGAGTGCAGGGTACGAGCAGTACTTC; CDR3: CAWSAGYEQYF
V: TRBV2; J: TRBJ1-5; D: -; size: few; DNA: TGTGCCAGCAGTGAGGGGCAGGGTCAGCCCCAGCATTTT; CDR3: CASSEGQGQPQHF
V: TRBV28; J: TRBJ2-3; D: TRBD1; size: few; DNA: TGTGCCAGCAGTTTGCACCAAATGGGACAGAACACTAGCACAGATACGCAGTATTTT; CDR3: CASSLHQMGQNTSTDTQYF
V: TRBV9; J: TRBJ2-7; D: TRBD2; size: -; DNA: TGTGCCAGCAGCGTAGCTAGCGGGAGCTCAATCTACGAGCAGTACTTC; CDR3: CASSVASGSSIYEQYF
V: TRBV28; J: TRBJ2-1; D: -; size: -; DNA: TGTGCCAGCCCTCCAGCAGTCTATGCCGGATACAATGAGCAGTTCTTC; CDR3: CASPPAVYAGYNEQFF
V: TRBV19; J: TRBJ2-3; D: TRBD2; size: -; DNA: TGTGCCAGTAGTTCAACTAGCGGGACCACAGATACGCAGTATTTT; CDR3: CASSSTSGTTDTQYF
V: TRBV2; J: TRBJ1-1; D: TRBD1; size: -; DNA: TGTGCCAGCAGCCGCACAGGGGACACTGAAGCTTTCTTT; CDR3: CASSRTGDTEAFF
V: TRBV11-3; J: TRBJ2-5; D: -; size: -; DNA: TGTGCCAGCAGCTTAGAGATAGGGGAAGAGACCCAGTACTTC; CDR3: CASSLEIGEETQYF
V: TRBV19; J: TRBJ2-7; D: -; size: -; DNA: TGTGCCAGTAGTATAACACAGGGAACCTACGAGCAGTACTTC; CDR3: CASSITQGTYEQYF
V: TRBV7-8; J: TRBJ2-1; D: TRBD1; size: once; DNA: TGTGCCAGCAGCCCAACGGACAGGGGAGGGGACAATGAGCAGTTCTTC; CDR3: CASSPTDRGGDNEQFF
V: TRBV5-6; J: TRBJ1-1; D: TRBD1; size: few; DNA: TGTGCCAGCAGCGAGACAGGGGTCATGAACACTGAAGCTTTCTTT; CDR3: CASSETGVMNTEAFF